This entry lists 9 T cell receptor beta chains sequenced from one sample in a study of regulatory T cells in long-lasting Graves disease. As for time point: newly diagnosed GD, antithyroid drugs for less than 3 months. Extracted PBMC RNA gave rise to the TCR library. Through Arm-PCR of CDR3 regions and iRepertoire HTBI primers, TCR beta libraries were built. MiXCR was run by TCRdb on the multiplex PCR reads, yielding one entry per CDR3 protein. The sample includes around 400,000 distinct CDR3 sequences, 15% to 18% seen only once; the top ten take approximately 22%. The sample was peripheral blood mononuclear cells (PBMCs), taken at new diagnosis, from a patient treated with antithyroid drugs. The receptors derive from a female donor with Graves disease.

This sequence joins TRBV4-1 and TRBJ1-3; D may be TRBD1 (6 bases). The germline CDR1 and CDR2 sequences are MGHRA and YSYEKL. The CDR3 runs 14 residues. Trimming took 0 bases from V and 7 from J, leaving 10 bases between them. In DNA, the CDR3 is TGCGCCAGCAGCCAAGAGATCCAGGGGAACACCATATATTTT. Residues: CASSQEIQGNTIYF.

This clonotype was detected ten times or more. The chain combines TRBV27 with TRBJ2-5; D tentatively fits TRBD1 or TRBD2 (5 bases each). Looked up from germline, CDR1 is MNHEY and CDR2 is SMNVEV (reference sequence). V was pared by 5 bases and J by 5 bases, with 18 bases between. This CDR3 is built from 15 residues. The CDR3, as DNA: TGTGCCAGCAGTAACACATCCGGGACGGGGGAGACCCAGTACTTC. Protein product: CASSNTSGTGETQYF.

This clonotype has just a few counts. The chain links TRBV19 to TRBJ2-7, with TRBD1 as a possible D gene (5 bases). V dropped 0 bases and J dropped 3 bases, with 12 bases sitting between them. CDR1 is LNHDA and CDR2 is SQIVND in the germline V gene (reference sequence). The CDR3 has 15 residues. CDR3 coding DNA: TGTGCCAGTAGTATAGAAGGCGGCGGACACTACGAGCAGTACTTC. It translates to CASSIEGGGHYEQYF.

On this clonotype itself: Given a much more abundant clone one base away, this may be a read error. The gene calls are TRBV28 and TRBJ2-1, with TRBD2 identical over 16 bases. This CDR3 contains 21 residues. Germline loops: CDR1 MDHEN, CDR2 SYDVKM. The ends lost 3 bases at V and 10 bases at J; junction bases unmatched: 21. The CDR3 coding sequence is TGTGCCAGCAGTTTCCTATTTCCGGGACTAGCGGGAGGGCCAGTTGGGTACGAGCAGTTCTTC. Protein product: CASSFLFPGLAGGPVGYEQFF.

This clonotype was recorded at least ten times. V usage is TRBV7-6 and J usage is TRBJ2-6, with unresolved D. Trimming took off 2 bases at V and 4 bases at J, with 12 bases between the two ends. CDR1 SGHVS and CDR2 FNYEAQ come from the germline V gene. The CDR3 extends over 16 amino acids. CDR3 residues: CASSLISKAGANVLTF. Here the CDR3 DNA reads TGTGCCAGCAGCTTAATAAGCAAGGCCGGGGCCAACGTCCTGACTTTC.

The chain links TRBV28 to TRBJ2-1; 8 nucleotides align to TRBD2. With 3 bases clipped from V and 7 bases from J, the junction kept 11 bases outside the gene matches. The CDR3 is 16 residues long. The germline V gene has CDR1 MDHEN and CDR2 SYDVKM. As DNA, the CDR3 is TGTGCCAGCAGTTTTACGGCGGGAGGACCCTGGAATGAGCAGTTCTTC. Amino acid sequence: CASSFTAGGPWNEQFF.

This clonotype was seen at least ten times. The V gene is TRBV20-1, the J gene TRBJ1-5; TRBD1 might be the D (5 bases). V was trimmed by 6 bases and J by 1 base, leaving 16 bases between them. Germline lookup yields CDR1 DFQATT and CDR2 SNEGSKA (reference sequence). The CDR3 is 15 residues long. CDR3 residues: CSAGYSGDSNQPQHF. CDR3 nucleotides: TGCAGTGCAGGATATTCCGGGGACAGCAATCAGCCCCAGCATTTT.

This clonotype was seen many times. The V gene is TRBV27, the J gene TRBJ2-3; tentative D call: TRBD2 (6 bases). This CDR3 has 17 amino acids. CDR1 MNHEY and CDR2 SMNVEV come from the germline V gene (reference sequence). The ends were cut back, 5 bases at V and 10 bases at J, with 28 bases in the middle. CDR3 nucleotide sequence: TGTGCCAGCAGTCTCTCTCCCGGGACTGCCATGCAGATGGCGCAGTATTTT. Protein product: CASSLSPGTAMQMAQYF.

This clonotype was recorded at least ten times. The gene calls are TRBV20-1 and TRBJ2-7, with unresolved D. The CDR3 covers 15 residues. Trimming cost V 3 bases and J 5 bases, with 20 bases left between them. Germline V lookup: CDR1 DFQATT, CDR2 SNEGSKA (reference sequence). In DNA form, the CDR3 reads TGCAGTGCTAGGTTGACTGGGTCGCCTCGGCACGAGCAGTACTTC. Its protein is CSARLTGSPRHEQYF.